This TCR beta chain derives from a study of cytotoxic CD8 clonotypes in ibrutinib-treated CLL. The protocol was immunoSEQ multiplex PCR, while the TCRdb copy is restricted to in-frame clones and leaves out a portion. The table records over 70,000 clones, 70% to 90% of them present only once. Cryopreserved PBMCs supplied 1.5 to 2.5 micrograms of genomic DNA for TCR beta libraries. Trimming removed 5 bases from V and 0 bases from J, with 17 bases in between. Germline V gives CDR1 SGHTA, CDR2 FQGNSA. CDR3 length equals 17 residues. The chain carries TRBV7-2 and TRBJ2-1, with D possibly TRBD2 on 5 matching bases. The sequencing used PBMCs, collected before ibrutinib treatment. The sequence came from a human donor with chronic lymphocytic leukemia. Written as DNA, the CDR3 is TGTGCCAGCAGCACCCGTTTGGGAGCTGTCTCCTACAATGAGCAGTTCTTC. Protein product: CASSTRLGAVSYNEQFF.